Listed below are T cell receptor beta chains from one sample, sequenced in a study of blood T cell repertoires in COVID-19. The method was immunoSEQ multiplex PCR; TCRdb's version includes in-frame clones alone and lacks a portion of them. The sample shows about 220,000 clones, 82% of them seen only once. Specimen: peripheral blood. These receptors were taken from a woman between 65 and 79 years old with COVID-19, enrolled during active disease. Both conserved end residues are part of each CDR3. The D gene is left open where the match is weak. Some rows have no size entry. The others give once, few or many, or a class for an expanded clone.

-,15,-,TRBJ1-4,TRBV7-2,TGTGCCAGCAGCTTAGGTGGAGTTTTGAATGAAAAACTGTTTTTT,CASSLGGVLNEKLFF
-,14,TRBD1,TRBJ1-5,TRBV2,TGTGCCAGCAGGCAGGGGGCCAGCAATCAGCCCCAGCATTTT,CASRQGASNQPQHF
-,14,-,TRBJ1-2,TRBV9,TGTGCCAGCAGCCCCCAGCAGGGCCCCTATGGCTACACCTTC,CASSPQQGPYGYTF
-,14,-,TRBJ1-2,TRBV7-2,TGTGCCAGCACCACCCCTGGACAGTATTGGGGCTACACCTTC,CASTTPGQYWGYTF
-,15,-,TRBJ1-4,TRBV9,TGTGCCAGCAGCGTAGTAGGGGGGGCTAATGAAAAACTGTTTTTT,CASSVVGGANEKLFF
-,14,TRBD1,TRBJ1-5,TRBV2,TGTGCCAGCGGAAAGGGACAGAACAATCAGCCCCAGCATTTT,CASGKGQNNQPQHF
-,15,TRBD1,TRBJ1-6,TRBV13,TGTGCCAGCAGCTTCGGACAGGGGGCAAATTCACCCCTCCACTTT,CASSFGQGANSPLHF
-,16,TRBD1,TRBJ2-2,TRBV2,TGTGCCAGCAGCTCCAGGACAGGGGGCGCGGGCGGGGAGCTGTTTTTT,CASSSRTGGAGGELFF
once,15,-,TRBJ1-5,TRBV6-6,TGTGCCAGCAGTCAGAGGCCCAGGGCCGATCAGCCCCAGCATTTT,CASSQRPRADQPQHF
-,13,-,TRBJ1-2,TRBV10-3,TGTGCCATCAGTGAAGAGGGTGGTGATGGCTACACCTTC,CAISEEGGDGYTF
-,17,TRBD2,TRBJ2-3,TRBV24-1,TGTGCCACCAATCTAGCGGGAGTCGGACAGGCCACAGATACGCAGTATTTT,CATNLAGVGQATDTQYF
-,11,-,TRBJ2-3,TRBV28,TGTGCCAGCAGTTTACGAGATACGCAGTATTTT,CASSLRDTQYF
-,14,-,TRBJ1-2,TRBV6-5,TGTGCCAGCAGTATAGTAGGGGCCGACTATGGCTACACCTTC,CASSIVGADYGYTF